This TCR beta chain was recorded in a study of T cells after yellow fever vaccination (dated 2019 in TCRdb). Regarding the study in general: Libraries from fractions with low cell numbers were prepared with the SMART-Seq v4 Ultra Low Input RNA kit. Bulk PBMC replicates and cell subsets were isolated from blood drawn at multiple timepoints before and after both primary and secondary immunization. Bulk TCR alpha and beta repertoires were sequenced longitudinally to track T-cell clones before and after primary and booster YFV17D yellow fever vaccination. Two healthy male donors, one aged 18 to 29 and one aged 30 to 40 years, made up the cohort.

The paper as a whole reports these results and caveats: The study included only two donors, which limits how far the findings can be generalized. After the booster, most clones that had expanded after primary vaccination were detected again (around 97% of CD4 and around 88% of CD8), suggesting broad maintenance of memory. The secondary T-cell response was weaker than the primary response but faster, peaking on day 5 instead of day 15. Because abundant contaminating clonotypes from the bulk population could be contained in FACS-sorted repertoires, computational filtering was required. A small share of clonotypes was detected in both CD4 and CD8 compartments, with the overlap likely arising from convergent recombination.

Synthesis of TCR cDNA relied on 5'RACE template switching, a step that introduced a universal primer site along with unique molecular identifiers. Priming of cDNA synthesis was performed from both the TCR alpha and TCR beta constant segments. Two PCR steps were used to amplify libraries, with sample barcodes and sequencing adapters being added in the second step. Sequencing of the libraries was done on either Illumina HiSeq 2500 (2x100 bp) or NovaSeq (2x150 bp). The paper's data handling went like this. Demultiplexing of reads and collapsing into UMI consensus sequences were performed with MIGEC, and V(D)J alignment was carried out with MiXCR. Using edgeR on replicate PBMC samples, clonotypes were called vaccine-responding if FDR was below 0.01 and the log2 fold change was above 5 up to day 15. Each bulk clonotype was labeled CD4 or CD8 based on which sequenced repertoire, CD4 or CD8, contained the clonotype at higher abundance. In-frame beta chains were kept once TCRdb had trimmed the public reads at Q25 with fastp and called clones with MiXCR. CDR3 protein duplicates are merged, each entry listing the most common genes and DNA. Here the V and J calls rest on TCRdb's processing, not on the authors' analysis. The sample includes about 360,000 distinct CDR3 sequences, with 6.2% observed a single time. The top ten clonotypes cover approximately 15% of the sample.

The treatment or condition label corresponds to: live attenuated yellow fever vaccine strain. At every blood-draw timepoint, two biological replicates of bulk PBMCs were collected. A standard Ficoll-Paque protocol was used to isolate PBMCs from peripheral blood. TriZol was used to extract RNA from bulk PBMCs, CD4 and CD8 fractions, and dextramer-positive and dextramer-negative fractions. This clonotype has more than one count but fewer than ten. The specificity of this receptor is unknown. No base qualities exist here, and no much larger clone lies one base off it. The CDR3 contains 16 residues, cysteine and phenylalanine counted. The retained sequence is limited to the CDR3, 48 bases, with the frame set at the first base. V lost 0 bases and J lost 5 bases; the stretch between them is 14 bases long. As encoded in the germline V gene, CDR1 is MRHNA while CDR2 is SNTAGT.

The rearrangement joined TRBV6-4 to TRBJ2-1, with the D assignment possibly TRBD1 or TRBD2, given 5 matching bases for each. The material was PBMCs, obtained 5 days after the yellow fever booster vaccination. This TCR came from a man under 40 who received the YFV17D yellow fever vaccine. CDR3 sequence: CASSDSGQGGHNEQFF. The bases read TGTGCCAGCAGTGACTCAGGTCAGGGCGGGCACAATGAGCAGTTCTTC.